The subject of this entry is one T cell receptor (beta chain). This specimen belongs to a study of long-term antiretroviral therapy in people with HIV. The assay used was immunoSEQ (version v3.0), run at survey level. Data came from immunoSEQ multiplex PCR; TCRdb stores just in-frame clones and leaves some out. The repertoire consists of 6,500 to 8,500 clones, with around 80% occurring once and the leading ten covering around a sixth. The TCR comes from a man aged 40-55 years with HIV. This sample comprised unsorted PBMCs, obtained approximately eleven months before starting antiretroviral therapy.

The chain's CDR3 is CASTLMAGGNQPQHF. The CDR3 nucleotides read TGTGCCAGTACCCTAATGGCAGGGGGCAATCAGCCCCAGCATTTT. The V call is TRBV27, the J call TRBJ1-5, with D perhaps TRBD1 (6 bases). This CDR3 has 15 residues. V shed 9 bases and J shed 2 bases, with 17 bases lying between them. Germline V gene lookup returns CDR1 MNHEY and CDR2 SMNVEV (reference sequence).